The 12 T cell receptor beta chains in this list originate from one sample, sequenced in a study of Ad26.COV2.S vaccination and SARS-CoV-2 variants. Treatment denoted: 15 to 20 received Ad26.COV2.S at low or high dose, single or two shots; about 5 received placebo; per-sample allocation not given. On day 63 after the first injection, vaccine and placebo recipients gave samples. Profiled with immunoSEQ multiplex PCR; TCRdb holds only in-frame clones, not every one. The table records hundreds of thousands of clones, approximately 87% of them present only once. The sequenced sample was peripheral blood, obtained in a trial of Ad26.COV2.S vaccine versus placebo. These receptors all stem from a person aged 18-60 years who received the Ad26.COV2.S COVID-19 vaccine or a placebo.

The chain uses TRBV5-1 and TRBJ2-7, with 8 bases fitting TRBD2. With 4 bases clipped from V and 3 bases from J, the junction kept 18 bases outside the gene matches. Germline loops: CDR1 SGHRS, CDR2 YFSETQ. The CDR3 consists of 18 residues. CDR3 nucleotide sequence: TGCGCCAGCAGCCCCCAGGTGTCGGGGGGGATTCGCTTCTACGAGCAGTACTTC. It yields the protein CASSPQVSGGIRFYEQYF.

CDR3 loop: CASSLNYEQYF. CDR3 DNA sequence: TGTGCCAGCAGCCTGAACTACGAGCAGTACTTC. V gene TRBV28 combines with J gene TRBJ2-7; no reliable D call. The ends were cut back, 6 bases at V and 3 bases at J, with 6 bases in the middle. This CDR3 spans 11 amino acids. Germline values: CDR1 MDHEN, CDR2 SYDVKM.

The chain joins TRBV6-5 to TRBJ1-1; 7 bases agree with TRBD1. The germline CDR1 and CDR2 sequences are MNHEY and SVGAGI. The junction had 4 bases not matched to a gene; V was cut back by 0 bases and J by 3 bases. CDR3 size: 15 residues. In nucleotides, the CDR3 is TGTGCCAGCAGTTACTCAAACAGGGGCGACACTGAAGCTTTCTTT. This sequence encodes CASSYSNRGDTEAFF.

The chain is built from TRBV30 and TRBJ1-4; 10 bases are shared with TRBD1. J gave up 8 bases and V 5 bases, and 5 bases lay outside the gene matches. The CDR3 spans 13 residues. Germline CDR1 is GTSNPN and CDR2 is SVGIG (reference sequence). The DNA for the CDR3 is TGTGCCTGGGGGGGACAGGGGCTCGAAAAACTGTTTTTT. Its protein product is CAWGGQGLEKLFF.

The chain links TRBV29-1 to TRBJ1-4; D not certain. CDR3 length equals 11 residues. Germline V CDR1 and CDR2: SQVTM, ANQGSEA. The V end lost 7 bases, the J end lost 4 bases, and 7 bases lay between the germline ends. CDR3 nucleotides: TGCAGCGGAAGAAGTAATGAAAAACTGTTTTTT. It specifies CSGRSNEKLFF.

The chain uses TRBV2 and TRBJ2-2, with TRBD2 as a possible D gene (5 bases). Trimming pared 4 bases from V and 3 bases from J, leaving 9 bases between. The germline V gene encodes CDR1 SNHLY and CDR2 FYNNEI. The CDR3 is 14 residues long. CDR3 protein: CASSARVYTGELFF. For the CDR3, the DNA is TGTGCCAGCAGTGCGCGGGTATACACCGGGGAGCTGTTTTTT.

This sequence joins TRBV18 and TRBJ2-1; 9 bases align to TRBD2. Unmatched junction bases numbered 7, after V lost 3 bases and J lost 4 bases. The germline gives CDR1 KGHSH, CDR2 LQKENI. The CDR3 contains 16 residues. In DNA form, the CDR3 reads TGTGCCAGCTCACCCGAGGTAGCGGGAGCTTACAATGAGCAGTTCTTC. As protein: CASSPEVAGAYNEQFF.

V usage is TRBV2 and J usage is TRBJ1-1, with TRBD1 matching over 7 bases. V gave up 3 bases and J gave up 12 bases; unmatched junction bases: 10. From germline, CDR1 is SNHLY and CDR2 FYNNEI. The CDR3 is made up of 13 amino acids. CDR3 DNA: TGTGCCAGCAGTGAGGGTCGACAGGGAGTGACTTTCTTT. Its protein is CASSEGRQGVTFF.

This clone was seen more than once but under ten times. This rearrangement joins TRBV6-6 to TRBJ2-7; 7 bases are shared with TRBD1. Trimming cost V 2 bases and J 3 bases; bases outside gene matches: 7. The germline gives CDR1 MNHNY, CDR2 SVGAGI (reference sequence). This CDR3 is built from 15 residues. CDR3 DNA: TGTGCCAGCAGTTACCAGAGGGACAGTAGCTACGAGCAGTACTTC. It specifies CASSYQRDSSYEQYF.

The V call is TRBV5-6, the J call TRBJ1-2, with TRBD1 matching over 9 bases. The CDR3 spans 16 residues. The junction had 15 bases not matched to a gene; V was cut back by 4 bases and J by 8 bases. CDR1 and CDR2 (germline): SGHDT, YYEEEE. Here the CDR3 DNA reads TGTGCCAGCAGCCACTCGGGACAGGGTTTGCTCTACGGCTACACCTTC. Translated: CASSHSGQGLLYGYTF.

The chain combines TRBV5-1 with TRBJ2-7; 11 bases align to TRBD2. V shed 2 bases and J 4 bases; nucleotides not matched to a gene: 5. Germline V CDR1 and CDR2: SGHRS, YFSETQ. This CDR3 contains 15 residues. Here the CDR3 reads CASSFIAGGPYEQYF. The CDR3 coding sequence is TGCGCCAGCAGCTTTATAGCGGGAGGGCCGTACGAGCAGTACTTC.

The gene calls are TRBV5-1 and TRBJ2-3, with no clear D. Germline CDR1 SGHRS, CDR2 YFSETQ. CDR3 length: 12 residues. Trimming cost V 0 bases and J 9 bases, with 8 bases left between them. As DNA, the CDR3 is TGCGCCAGCAGCTTGGCCAGAGGAACGCAGTATTTT. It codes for CASSLARGTQYF.